The 12 T cell receptor beta chains reported below all come from one sample, sequenced in a study of blood T cell repertoires in COVID-19 (dated by TCRdb to the early 2020s). Library prep was done by the immunoSEQ multiplex PCR assay. Imported from immuneACCESS, the table was reduced by TCRdb to in-frame sequences with V and J called. These copies leave out some clones; in studies compared against another copy, an unresolved V gene accounts for under half, and the cause of the remainder is not known. Present in this sample are fewer than 300,000 clones, under 90% of which were seen just once. Of the sample, more than 8% is held by the ten largest clones. The sample was peripheral blood. These receptors were obtained from a woman aged 45-60 years who had recovered from COVID-19.

V usage is TRBV9 and J usage is TRBJ2-1; perhaps TRBD2 as D (6 bases). The CDR3 is made up of 14 amino acids. CDR1 SGDLS and CDR2 YYNGEE come from the germline V gene. Deletions cut 3 bases from V and 6 bases from J, with 13 bases between. The CDR3 region is CASSALGGRNEQFF. DNA for the CDR3: TGTGCCAGCAGCGCCCTTGGAGGGCGCAATGAGCAGTTCTTC.

The sample holds one count of this clone. This rearrangement joins TRBV5-6 to TRBJ2-7, with a weak D call TRBD1 (5 bases). This CDR3 is built from 14 residues. Germline CDR1 and CDR2: SGHDT and YYEEEE. Trimming pared 0 bases from V and 3 bases from J, leaving 10 bases between. DNA of the CDR3: TGTGCCAGCAGCTTGGCGGGCAGGGTCTACGAGCAGTACTTC. Its translation: CASSLAGRVYEQYF.

This chain connects TRBV3-1 (or the pseudogene TRBV3-2) to TRBJ2-2; a possible D gene is TRBD1 (5 bases). Trimming stripped 0 bases from V and 6 bases from J, with 14 bases between. This CDR3 has 16 amino acids. Germline lookup yields CDR1 LGHDT and CDR2 YNNKEL (reference sequence). Written as DNA, the CDR3 is TGTGCCAGCAGCCAAGACAGGGAAAGGCAATCCGGGGAGCTGTTTTTT. As protein: CASSQDRERQSGELFF.

This clone was detected only a few times. V is TRBV11-2 and J is TRBJ2-5; weak D call: TRBD2 (5 bases). Looked up from germline, CDR1 is SGHAT and CDR2 is FQNNGV. The ends were cut back, 5 bases at V and 7 bases at J, with 14 bases in the middle. This CDR3 is 13 amino acids long. CDR3 bases: TGTGCCAGCAGCGCGGACGATCGGGGGACCCAGTACTTC. It encodes CASSADDRGTQYF.

V usage is TRBV9 and J usage is TRBJ1-4, with a possible D match to TRBD1 (5 bases). The CDR3 contains 16 residues. Per the germline V gene, CDR1 is SGDLS and CDR2 is YYNGEE. The V end was cut by 3 bases, the J end by 6 bases, with 18 bases between. The CDR3 protein is CASSETPRGGDEKLFF. CDR3 DNA: TGTGCCAGCAGCGAGACCCCACGGGGGGGGGATGAAAAACTGTTTTTT.

The chain employs TRBV28 and TRBJ2-7, with D perhaps matching TRBD2 (6 bases). This CDR3 is 15 amino acids long. V was cut by 7 bases and J by 1 base, with 17 bases left in between. Germline V gives CDR1 MDHEN, CDR2 SYDVKM. For the CDR3, the DNA is TGTGCCAGCACTGCTGGGGGGACGCGATCCTACGAGCAGTACTTC. This sequence encodes CASTAGGTRSYEQYF.

This chain links TRBV21-1 with TRBJ2-5; the DNA was not used to check the table's D call, TRBD1. TRBV21-1 is a pseudogene locus. This CDR3 spans 17 amino acids. The CDR3 reads CASSKTFPGTGFWSQYF. For the CDR3, the DNA is TGTGCCAGCAGCAAAACCTTTCCCGGGACAGGGTTTTGGTCTCAGTACTTC.

This clone was counted between two and nine times. The rearrangement uses TRBV2 and TRBJ1-5; possible D gene TRBD1, 5 bases. The CDR3 extends over 10 amino acids. Germline assignment: CDR1 SNHLY and CDR2 FYNNEI. V was clipped by 8 bases and J by 11 bases, with 10 bases between them. The CDR3 sequence is CASGDSSQHF. Here the CDR3 DNA reads TGTGCCAGCGGGGACTCGTCCCAGCATTTT.

The CDR3 DNA reads TGCGCCAGCAGCTTGGGGACTGAGGGTGAAAAACTGTTTTTT. It specifies CASSLGTEGEKLFF. The chain combines TRBV5-1 with TRBJ1-4, with D hard to call. Per the germline V gene, CDR1 is SGHRS and CDR2 is YFSETQ. V dropped 0 bases and J dropped 7 bases, with 10 bases sitting between them. This CDR3 has 14 residues. Full variable domain (missing parts from reference TRBV5-1 and TRBJ1-4): KAGVTQTPRYLIKTRGQQVTLSCSPISGHRSVSWYQQTPGQGLQFLFEYFSETQRNKGNFPGRFSGRQFSNSRSEMNVSTLELGDSALYLCASSLGTEGEKLFFGSGTQLSVL.

J is TRBJ2-7 and V is TRBV19; TRBD2 aligns across 9 bases. This CDR3 region has 15 residues. In germline, CDR1 is LNHDA, CDR2 SQIVND (reference sequence). The V segment lost 4 bases and the J segment 0 bases; nucleotides outside the gene matches: 4. CDR3 sequence: CASSTGLAYSYEQYF. CDR3 in DNA: TGTGCCAGTAGTACCGGACTAGCGTACTCCTACGAGCAGTACTTC.

CDR3 sequence reads: CASSLLTDTQYF. The DNA for the CDR3 is TGTGCCAGCAGTTTACTCACAGATACGCAGTATTTT. The rearrangement joins TRBV2 to TRBJ2-3, with D unclear. CDR1 and CDR2 from the germline V gene are SNHLY and FYNNEI. The CDR3 sequence is 12 residues long. With 5 bases removed from V and 2 bases from J, the gap between germline ends came to 5 bases.

This clone was observed at least ten times. V gene TRBV10-3 combines with J gene TRBJ1-1; a weak D match, TRBD1 (5 bases). The CDR3 loop spans 14 amino acids. The germline CDR1 and CDR2 sequences are ENHRY and SYGVKD. The V and J ends lost 7 bases and 3 bases respectively, with 15 bases between them. CDR3: CAINQQGEYTEAFF. The CDR3 nucleotides are TGTGCCATCAATCAGCAAGGGGAATACACTGAAGCTTTCTTT.